This passage covers 10 T cell receptor beta chains from one sample sequenced in a study of CD8 T cells in Susac syndrome. RNA, at about 0.5 to 1 ug, was reverse transcribed with random hexamers. TCRdb independently ran MiXCR on the immunoSEQ multiplex PCR reads; one entry per CDR3 protein. The sample gives some 200,000 distinct CDR3 sequences, more than 85% of which show up once; around 0.16% is in the top ten. Sequencing used CD8+ T cells from PBMCs. These receptors were collected from a human donor with Susac syndrome.

V is TRBV30 and J is TRBJ2-3, with D tentatively TRBD1 or TRBD2 (5 bases each). Trimming stripped 1 base from V and 1 base from J, with 6 bases between. This CDR3 region has 13 residues. Per germline, CDR1 GTSNPN and CDR2 SVGIG (reference sequence). CDR3: CAWSGDGTDTQYF. The CDR3 nucleotides are TGTGCCTGGAGTGGGGACGGCACAGATACGCAGTATTTT.

The rearrangement uses TRBV27 and TRBJ1-6, with D unclear. Germline values: CDR1 MNHEY, CDR2 SMNVEV (reference sequence). V dropped 3 bases and J dropped 7 bases, with 10 bases sitting between them. CDR3 length equals 14 residues. CDR3 protein: CASSFESWNSPLHF. The CDR3, as DNA: TGTGCCAGCAGTTTCGAGTCGTGGAATTCACCCCTCCACTTT.

The J gene is TRBJ2-5, the V gene TRBV5-4; 10 bases match TRBD2. V lost 4 bases and J lost 1; bases outside the gene matches: 13. The CDR3 is 18 residues long. Germline CDR1 reads SGHNT; CDR2 reads YYREEE (reference sequence). The CDR3 region is CASSVPSGGVTLQETQYF. The DNA for the CDR3 is TGTGCCAGCAGCGTGCCGAGCGGGGGGGTAACTCTCCAAGAGACCCAGTACTTC.

CDR3 DNA: TGTGCCAGCAGCTTATCAGGGCCCCCCACGGAGCAGTACTTC. It specifies CASSLSGPPTEQYF. The chain carries TRBV7-3 and TRBJ2-7, with D possibly matching TRBD1 (5 bases). From germline, CDR1 is SGHTA and CDR2 FQGTGA. Trimming pared 2 bases from V and 7 bases from J, leaving 15 bases between. This CDR3 has 14 residues. The whole variable domain, filled in from reference TRBV7-3 and TRBJ2-7, reads GAGVSQTPSNKVTEKGKYVELRCDPISGHTALYWYRQSLGQGPEFLIYFQGTGAADDSGLPNDRFFAVRPEGSVSTLKIQRTERGDSAVYLCASSLSGPPTEQYFGPGTRLTVT.

This clonotype was picked up one time. This chain links TRBV20-1 with TRBJ1-1, with 7 positions matching TRBD1. After removal of 4 bases from V and 0 bases from J, the junction contained 8 bases not matched to a gene. The CDR3 covers 15 residues. Germline V CDR1 and CDR2: DFQATT, SNEGSKA (reference sequence). The CDR3 here is CSATGSGQLNTEAFF. CDR3 nucleotides: TGCAGTGCTACCGGGTCGGGACAGTTGAACACTGAAGCTTTCTTT.

The J gene is TRBJ2-5, the V gene TRBV24-1; 9 bases align to TRBD2. Looked up from germline, CDR1 is KGHDR and CDR2 is SFDVKD. This CDR3 region has 15 residues. Unmatched junction bases numbered 7, after V lost 4 bases and J lost 5 bases. The CDR3 protein is CATSDTTSGGETQYF. CDR3 in DNA: TGTGCCACCAGTGACACGACTAGCGGAGGGGAGACCCAGTACTTC.

The V gene is TRBV7-9, the J gene TRBJ2-5, with TRBD2 matching over 9 bases. CDR3 length equals 14 residues. Trimming at V came to 5 bases and at J to 3 bases, leaving 4 bases not matched to a gene. Per the germline V gene, CDR1 is SEHNR and CDR2 is FQNEAQ (reference sequence). CDR3 residues: CASSERLAEETQYF. For the CDR3, the DNA is TGTGCCAGCAGCGAACGACTAGCGGAAGAGACCCAGTACTTC.

This chain connects TRBV18 to TRBJ1-1, with 7 bases fitting TRBD1. Looked up from germline, CDR1 is KGHSH and CDR2 is LQKENI. V lost 4 bases, J lost 3 bases, and 5 bases stayed unmatched. The CDR3 spans 14 residues. CDR3 sequence (DNA): TGTGCCAGCTCACTCCTCGACAGGGACACTGAAGCTTTCTTT. Its protein is CASSLLDRDTEAFF. The full variable domain, rest sourced from reference TRBV18 and TRBJ1-1, is NAGVMQNPRHLVRRRGQEARLRCSPMKGHSHVYWYRQLPEEGLKFMVYLQKENIIDESGMPKERFSAEFPKEGPSILRIQQVVRGDSAAYFCASSLLDRDTEAFFGQGTRLTVV.

The CDR3 DNA is TGCAGTGCTAGCCCGGACAGGGGAAACTATGGCTACACCTTC. It translates to CSASPDRGNYGYTF. The chain combines TRBV20-1 with TRBJ1-2, with 9 positions matching TRBD1. The CDR3 runs 14 residues. Losses at the gene ends were 3 bases for V and 2 bases for J; bases not matched to a gene: 4. Germline loops: CDR1 DFQATT, CDR2 SNEGSKA (reference sequence).

V usage is TRBV7-9 and J usage is TRBJ2-1, with TRBD2 matching over 10 bases. The length of the CDR3 is 12 residues. The germline gives CDR1 SEHNR, CDR2 FQNEAQ (reference sequence). Unmatched junction bases numbered 4, after V lost 7 bases and J lost 10 bases. CDR3 amino acids: CASTSGLAEQFF. The CDR3 region has the DNA TGTGCCAGCACCTCGGGACTAGCGGAGCAGTTCTTC.